These 24 T cell receptor beta chains were sequenced from one sample in a study of blood T cell repertoires in COVID-19. Here immunoSEQ multiplex PCR was the method, and the copy in TCRdb shows in-frame clones only, minus some. The sample lists about 78,000 clones; around 89% were seen once. What was sequenced was peripheral blood. Receptors were obtained from an elderly woman with active or convalescent COVID-19.

V is TRBV12-3 or TRBV12-4 and J is TRBJ1-2, with 9 bases aligning to TRBD1. There are 13 residues in the CDR3. With V trimmed by 6 bases and J by 8 bases, 7 bases remained unmatched. CDR3 nucleotides: TGTGCCAGCAGCAGGGACAGGGTTGAAGGCTACACCTTC. Protein: CASSRDRVEGYTF.

V is TRBV6-5 and J is TRBJ1-1; perhaps TRBD1 as D (6 bases). The CDR3 length is 12 residues. The V gene lost 2 bases and the J gene lost 8 bases, with 9 bases spanning the gap. Germline loops: CDR1 MNHEY, CDR2 SVGAGI. The CDR3 is CASSYEGQEAFF. Here the CDR3 DNA reads TGTGCCAGCAGTTACGAGGGACAAGAAGCTTTCTTT.

This clone came up once. The rearrangement joins TRBV27 to TRBJ2-1; TRBD2 agrees at 16 bases. The CDR3 totals 17 residues. Germline lookup yields CDR1 MNHEY and CDR2 SMNVEV (reference sequence). V was clipped by 3 bases and J by 7 bases; unmatched bases: 6. The CDR3 region is CASSLGLAGGPSNEQFF. The CDR3 DNA reads as TGTGCCAGCAGTTTGGGACTAGCGGGAGGGCCTTCGAATGAGCAGTTCTTC.

The V call is TRBV4-1, the J call TRBJ1-3; a possible D gene is TRBD1 (6 bases). Germline CDR1 MGHRA, CDR2 YSYEKL. The CDR3 has 17 residues. V was cut by 1 base and J by 2 bases, with 15 bases left in between. In DNA, the CDR3 is TGCGCCAGCAGCCAAGTGGCAGGGGTGAATGCTGGAAACACCATATATTTT. It codes for CASSQVAGVNAGNTIYF.

The chain recombines TRBV5-1 with TRBJ2-7; D is unclear. With 2 bases removed from V and 2 bases from J, the gap between germline ends came to 11 bases. This CDR3 spans 14 amino acids. CDR1 and CDR2 from the germline V gene are SGHRS and YFSETQ. Here the CDR3 reads CASSFMTGTYEQYF. The CDR3, as DNA: TGCGCCAGCAGCTTTATGACGGGTACCTACGAGCAGTACTTC.

The chain uses TRBV18 and TRBJ1-1, with TRBD1 as a possible D gene (5 bases). V lost 1 base and J 0 bases, leaving 12 bases between the germline ends. The CDR3 sequence is 16 residues long. The V gene's germline CDR1 is KGHSH and CDR2 LQKENI. The CDR3 coding sequence is TGTGCCAGCTCACCACGAACAGGCAAGATGAACACTGAAGCTTTCTTT. Residues: CASSPRTGKMNTEAFF.

The chain has TRBV28 and TRBJ2-1, with 7 positions matching TRBD1. Germline CDR1 reads MDHEN; CDR2 reads SYDVKM. With 7 bases clipped from V and 2 bases from J, the junction kept 8 bases outside the gene matches. This CDR3 region has 15 residues. The CDR3 DNA reads as TGTGCCAGCATCAGCGGACAGGATACCTACAATGAGCAGTTCTTC. Translated, it gives CASISGQDTYNEQFF.

The chain has TRBV29-1 and TRBJ2-3; D unclear. This CDR3 has 12 residues. V gave up 2 bases and J gave up 4 bases, with 7 bases separating them. CDR1 SQVTM and CDR2 ANQGSEA come from the germline V gene. CDR3 in amino acids: CSVEQRPDTQYF. CDR3 nucleotide sequence: TGCAGCGTTGAACAGCGACCAGATACGCAGTATTTT.

V is TRBV3-1 (or the pseudogene TRBV3-2) and J is TRBJ1-5; D not certain. V dropped 5 bases and J dropped 0 bases, with 11 bases sitting between them. Germline V gene sequence: CDR1 LGHDT, CDR2 YNNKEL (reference sequence). This CDR3 is built from 15 residues. The CDR3 spells CASSIDQSSNQPQHF. The CDR3 coding sequence is TGTGCCAGCAGCATAGATCAATCTAGCAATCAGCCCCAGCATTTT.

The chain uses TRBV19 and TRBJ1-6; 7 bases are shared with TRBD1. The V gene end was trimmed by 5 bases and the J gene end by 8 bases; junction bases not matched to a gene: 9. CDR1 and CDR2 (germline): LNHDA, SQIVND (reference sequence). There are 15 residues in the CDR3. CDR3 protein: CASSPQGQLDSPLHF. The CDR3 region has the DNA TGTGCCAGTAGTCCTCAGGGACAGCTGGATTCACCCCTCCACTTT. The variable domain in full, with the rest retrieved from reference TRBV19 and TRBJ1-6, is DGGITQSPKYLFRKEGQNVTLSCEQNLNHDAMYWYRQDPGQGLRLIYYSQIVNDFQKGDIAEGYSVSREKKESFPLTVTSAQKNPTAFYLCASSPQGQLDSPLHFGNGTRLTVT.

This clone was found once. The chain joins TRBV9 to TRBJ2-3; 7 bases fit TRBD2. The germline V gene encodes CDR1 SGDLS and CDR2 YYNGEE. V gave up 0 bases and J gave up 0 bases; unmatched junction bases: 4. This CDR3 comprises 16 residues. The CDR3 is CASSVGLAASTDTQYF. Written as DNA, the CDR3 is TGTGCCAGCAGCGTAGGGCTAGCGGCAAGCACAGATACGCAGTATTTT.

The V call is TRBV7-2, the J call TRBJ2-4, with TRBD2 identical over 8 bases. Germline V CDR1 and CDR2: SGHTA, FQGNSA. The CDR3 runs to 14 residues. J lost 1 base, V lost 7 bases, and 3 bases had no gene match. The CDR3: CASTGRAAKNIQYF. DNA for the CDR3: TGTGCCAGCACCGGGAGGGCTGCCAAAAACATTCAGTACTTC.

The CDR3 bases are TGTGCCTGGAGTGTATATTATCTCTTGAGTCAGGGGACCATCTACGAGCAGTACTTC. Translated, it gives CAWSVYYLLSQGTIYEQYF. The V call is TRBV30, the J call TRBJ2-7, with D perhaps matching TRBD1 (6 bases). The CDR3 runs to 19 residues. V shed 0 bases and J shed 3 bases, with 27 bases lying between them. CDR1 and CDR2 (germline): GTSNPN, SVGIG (reference sequence).

This clone was picked up one time. This chain connects TRBV28 to TRBJ1-5; 9 positions agree with TRBD1. The length of the CDR3 is 15 residues. Germline CDR1 reads MDHEN; CDR2 reads SYDVKM. Unmatched junction bases numbered 6, after V lost 5 bases and J lost 4 bases. CDR3: CASSRGTGYNQPQHF. The DNA of the CDR3 is TGTGCCAGCAGTCGCGGGACAGGGTATAATCAGCCCCAGCATTTT.

The chain joins TRBV7-9 to TRBJ1-3; D may be TRBD1 (5 bases). The CDR3 is 16 amino acids. V was cut by 7 bases and J by 0 bases, with 16 bases left in between. Germline CDR1 and CDR2: SEHNR and FQNEAQ (reference sequence). CDR3 loop: CASTPSGGNSGNTIYF. CDR3 nucleotide sequence: TGTGCCAGCACTCCATCGGGGGGGAACTCTGGAAACACCATATATTTT. The variable domain in full, with the rest retrieved from reference TRBV7-9 and TRBJ1-3, is DTGVSQNPRHKITKRGQNVTFRCDPISEHNRLYWYRQTLGQGPEFLTYFQNEAQLEKSRLLSDRFSAERPKGSFSTLEIQRTEQGDSAMYLCASTPSGGNSGNTIYFGEGSWLTVV.

This sequence joins TRBV6-5 and TRBJ2-1; D is possibly TRBD1 (6 bases). CDR1 and CDR2 (germline): MNHEY, SVGAGI. The CDR3 consists of 11 residues. V was pared by 6 bases and J by 10 bases, with 10 bases between. The CDR3 sequence: CASSQRGEQFF. DNA of the CDR3: TGTGCCAGCAGCCAGAGGGGGGAGCAGTTCTTC.

The chain recombines TRBV6-6 with TRBJ2-7; possibly TRBD2 for D (5 bases). CDR1 and CDR2 (germline): MNHNY, SVGAGI (reference sequence). The length of the CDR3 is 11 residues. V was trimmed by 6 bases and J by 10 bases, leaving 13 bases between them. The CDR3 coding sequence is TGTGCCAGCAGCCCCGGGTCGGGACAGTACTTC. It encodes CASSPGSGQYF.

The chain uses TRBV5-5 and TRBJ2-1; 7 nucleotides align to TRBD2. The CDR3 length is 14 residues. Unmatched junction bases numbered 4, after V lost 5 bases and J lost 2 bases. Germline CDR1 and CDR2: SGHKS and YYEKEE (reference sequence). CDR3 residues: CASRGLTAYNEQFF. CDR3 bases: TGTGCCAGCAGGGGACTAACCGCCTACAATGAGCAGTTCTTC.

In its sample, this clone was seen a few times. The chain combines TRBV2 with TRBJ1-1; the match to TRBD1 covers 7 bases. After removal of 10 bases from V and 1 base from J, the junction contained 6 bases not matched to a gene. The germline CDR1 and CDR2 sequences are SNHLY and FYNNEI. This CDR3 comprises 13 residues. The CDR3 protein is CATQGQSNTEAFF. CDR3 in DNA: TGTGCCACCCAGGGACAGTCGAACACTGAAGCTTTCTTT.

This rearrangement joins TRBV5-1 to TRBJ1-1, with a weak D call TRBD1 (5 bases). Germline values: CDR1 SGHRS, CDR2 YFSETQ. The CDR3 consists of 15 residues. Trimming left V 0 bases short and J 0 bases short, with 9 bases between. The CDR3 sequence: CASSLEPGMNTEAFF. The CDR3 DNA reads as TGCGCCAGCAGCTTGGAACCAGGGATGAACACTGAAGCTTTCTTT.

The V gene is TRBV27, the J gene TRBJ1-5; TRBD1 agrees at 10 bases. J gave up 7 bases and V 5 bases, and 5 bases lay outside the gene matches. Germline loops: CDR1 MNHEY, CDR2 SMNVEV (reference sequence). The CDR3 loop spans 14 amino acids. As DNA, the CDR3 is TGTGCCAGCAGTAAGACAGGGGGCGACCAGCCCCAGCATTTT. This encodes CASSKTGGDQPQHF.

This chain uses TRBV5-1 with TRBJ2-1, with 8 positions matching TRBD2. The CDR3 has 17 amino acids. The junction had 17 bases not matched to a gene; V was cut back by 4 bases and J by 8 bases. The germline V gene has CDR1 SGHRS and CDR2 YFSETQ. CDR3 DNA: TGCGCCAGCAGCCCCTCCGGGGCGGGAGGCTTGGCGGATGAGCAGTTCTTC. Translated, it gives CASSPSGAGGLADEQFF. Full variable domain (rest looked up from reference TRBV5-1 and TRBJ2-1): KAGVTQTPRYLIKTRGQQVTLSCSPISGHRSVSWYQQTPGQGLQFLFEYFSETQRNKGNFPGRFSGRQFSNSRSEMNVSTLELGDSALYLCASSPSGAGGLADEQFFGPGTRLTVL.

V usage is TRBV28 and J usage is TRBJ1-5; the match to TRBD1 covers 7 bases. CDR1 and CDR2 (germline): MDHEN, SYDVKM. This CDR3 is built from 14 residues. The V gene end was trimmed by 4 bases and the J gene end by 5 bases; junction bases not matched to a gene: 5. CDR3 coding DNA: TGTGCCAGCAGTTCCGGGACAGATCATCAGCCCCAGCATTTT. Protein sequence: CASSSGTDHQPQHF.

J is TRBJ2-7 and V is TRBV15; TRBD2 might be the D (6 bases). The CDR3 length is 14 residues. The germline CDR1 and CDR2 sequences are LNHNV and YYDKDF (reference sequence). The germline V and J ends were trimmed by 1 base and 6 bases, with 13 bases remaining between them. The CDR3 nucleotides are TGTGCCACCAGCAGAGGGACTACTAGAAGCGAGCAGTACTTC. It is translated as CATSRGTTRSEQYF.